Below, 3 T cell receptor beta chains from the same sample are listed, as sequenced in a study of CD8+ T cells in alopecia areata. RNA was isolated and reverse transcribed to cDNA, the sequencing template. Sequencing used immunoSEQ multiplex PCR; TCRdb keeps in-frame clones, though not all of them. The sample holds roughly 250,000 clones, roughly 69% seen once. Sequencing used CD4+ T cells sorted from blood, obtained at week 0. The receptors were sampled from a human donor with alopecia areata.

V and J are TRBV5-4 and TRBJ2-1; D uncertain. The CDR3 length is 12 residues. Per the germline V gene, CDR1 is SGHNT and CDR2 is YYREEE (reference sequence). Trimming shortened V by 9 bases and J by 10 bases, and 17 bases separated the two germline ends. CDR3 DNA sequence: TGTGCCATCTCACAGAGTACCCCAGAGCAGTTCTTC. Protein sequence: CAISQSTPEQFF.

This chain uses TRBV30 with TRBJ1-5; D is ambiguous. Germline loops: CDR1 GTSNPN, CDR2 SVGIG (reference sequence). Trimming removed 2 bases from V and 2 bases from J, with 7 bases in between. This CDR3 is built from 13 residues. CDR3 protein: CAWSTFGNQPQHF. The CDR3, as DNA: TGTGCCTGGAGTACCTTCGGCAATCAGCCCCAGCATTTT.

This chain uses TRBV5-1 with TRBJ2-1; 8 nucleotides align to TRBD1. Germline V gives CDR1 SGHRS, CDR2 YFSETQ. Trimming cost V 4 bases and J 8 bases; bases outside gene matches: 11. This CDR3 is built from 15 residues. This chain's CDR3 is CASSPGQGKVDEQFF. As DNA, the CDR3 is TGCGCCAGCAGCCCCGGACAGGGTAAAGTCGATGAGCAGTTCTTC.